This TCR beta chain was sequenced in a study of T cells expressing NK-cell markers. Study overall: In sorted CD3+CD56+NKG2C+, CD3+CD56+NKG2C- and CD3+CD56-NKG2C+ T cells, TCR beta repertoires were obtained. Among the eight sequenced donors, seven tested HCMV-seropositive and one tested seronegative. Study-level points and caveats: The study found these clonotypes also leading the CD3+CD56-NKG2C+ fraction in a handful of donors. Of CD8+ T cells, roughly 1.0-7.0% belonged to dominant NKG2C+ clonotypes in several donors.

TCRdb re-called the 5' RACE reads and shows each CDR3 protein once, DNA omitted. This sample's clone table lists 140,000 to 150,000 distinct CDR3 sequences. The V gene's germline CDR1 is SGHAT and CDR2 FQNNGV. The CDR3 runs to 12 residues. Details on this clonotype: The antigen remains undetermined.

The gene calls are TRBV11-2 and TRBJ2-3. The receptor comes from a man younger than 35 in good health. Sequenced: blood T cells: a sorted CD56 or NKG2C T cell subset, CD4+ or CD8+ T cells, or bulk PBMC T cells (not recorded which). The CDR3 here is CASSRSPDTQYF.